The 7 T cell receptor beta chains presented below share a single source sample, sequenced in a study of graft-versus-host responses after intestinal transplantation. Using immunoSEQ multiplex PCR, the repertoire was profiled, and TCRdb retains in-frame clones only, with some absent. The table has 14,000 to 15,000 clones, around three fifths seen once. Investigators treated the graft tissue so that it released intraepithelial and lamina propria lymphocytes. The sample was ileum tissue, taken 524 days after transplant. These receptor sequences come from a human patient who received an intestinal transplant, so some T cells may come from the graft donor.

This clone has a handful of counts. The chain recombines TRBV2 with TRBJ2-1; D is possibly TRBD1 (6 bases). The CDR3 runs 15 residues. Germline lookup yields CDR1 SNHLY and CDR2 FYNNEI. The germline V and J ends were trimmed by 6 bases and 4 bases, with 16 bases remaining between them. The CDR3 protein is CASRDLDSIYNEQFF. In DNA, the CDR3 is TGTGCCAGCAGAGATCTGGACAGTATTTACAATGAGCAGTTCTTC. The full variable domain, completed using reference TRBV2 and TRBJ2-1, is EPEVTQTPSHQVTQMGQEVILRCVPISNHLYFYWYRQILGQKVEFLVSFYNNEISEKSEIFDDQFSVERPDGSNFTLKIRSTKLEDSAMYFCASRDLDSIYNEQFFGPGTRLTVL.

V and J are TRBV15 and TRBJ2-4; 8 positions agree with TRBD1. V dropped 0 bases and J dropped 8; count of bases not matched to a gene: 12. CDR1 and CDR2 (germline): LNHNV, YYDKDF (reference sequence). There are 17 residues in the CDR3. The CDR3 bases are TGTGCCACCAGCAGAGAAATCGGACAGGGCCTAGGGGACATTCAGTACTTC. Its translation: CATSREIGQGLGDIQYF.

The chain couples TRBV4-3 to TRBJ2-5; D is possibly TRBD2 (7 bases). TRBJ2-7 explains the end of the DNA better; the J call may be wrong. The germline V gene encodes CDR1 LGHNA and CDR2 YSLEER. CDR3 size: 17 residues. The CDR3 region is CASSQAWFGGQDYEQYF. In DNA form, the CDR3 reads TGCGCCAGCAGCCAAGCGTGGTTCGGGGGGCAGGACTACGAGCAGTACTTC.

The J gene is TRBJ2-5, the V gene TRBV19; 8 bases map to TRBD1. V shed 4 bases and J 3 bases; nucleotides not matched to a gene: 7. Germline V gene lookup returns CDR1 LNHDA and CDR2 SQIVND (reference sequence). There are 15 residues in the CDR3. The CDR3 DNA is TGTGCCAGTAGTAAGACGGACAGGGAGGAAGAGACCCAGTACTTC. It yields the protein CASSKTDREEETQYF.

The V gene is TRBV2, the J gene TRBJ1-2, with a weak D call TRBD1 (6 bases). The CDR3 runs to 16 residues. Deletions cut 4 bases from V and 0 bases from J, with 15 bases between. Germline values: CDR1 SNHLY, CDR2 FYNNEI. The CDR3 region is CASSGQGPDPNYGYTF. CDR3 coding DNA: TGTGCCAGCAGTGGGCAGGGGCCAGACCCTAACTATGGCTACACCTTC. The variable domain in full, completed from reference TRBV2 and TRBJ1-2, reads EPEVTQTPSHQVTQMGQEVILRCVPISNHLYFYWYRQILGQKVEFLVSFYNNEISEKSEIFDDQFSVERPDGSNFTLKIRSTKLEDSAMYFCASSGQGPDPNYGYTFGSGTRLTVV.

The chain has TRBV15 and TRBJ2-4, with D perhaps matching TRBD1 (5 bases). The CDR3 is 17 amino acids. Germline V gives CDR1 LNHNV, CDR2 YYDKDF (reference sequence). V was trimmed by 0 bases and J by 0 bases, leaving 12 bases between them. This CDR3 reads CATSRENSGLAKNIQYF. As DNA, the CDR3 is TGTGCCACCAGCAGAGAGAACTCAGGGTTAGCCAAAAACATTCAGTACTTC.

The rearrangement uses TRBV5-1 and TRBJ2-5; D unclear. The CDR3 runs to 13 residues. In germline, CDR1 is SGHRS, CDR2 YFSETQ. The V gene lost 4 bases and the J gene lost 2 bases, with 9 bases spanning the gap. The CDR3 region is CASSGPQQETQYF. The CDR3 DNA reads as TGCGCCAGCAGCGGGCCCCAGCAAGAGACCCAGTACTTC.